The clone carrying this TCR beta chain was seen only a few times. Genomic DNA provided the template from which TCR beta VDJ and CDR3 profiles were obtained. TCRdb re-derived calls from the reads in MiXCR, one entry per CDR3 protein. The sample shows hundreds of thousands of distinct CDR3 sequences, under 40% of them seen only once. Patients picked for sequencing had shown CD8+CD57+ cell expansion detected by flow cytometry. CDR1 and CDR2 (germline): DFQATT, SNEGSKA (reference sequence). This CDR3 region has 15 residues. V was clipped by 0 bases and J by 6 bases, with 17 bases between them. The sample originates from a study of CD8+CD57+ T cells in acquired aplastic anemia.

Sequences were obtained from sorted CD4+, CD8+, or CD8+CD57+ T cells (not recorded which) from PBMCs. The clonotype was recovered from a human donor with aplastic anemia. V is TRBV20-1 and J is TRBJ1-1; D remains unclear. CDR3 coding DNA: TGCAGTGCTAGAGATCAAGTCGCAGGACGCCCTGAAGCTTTCTTT. It translates to CSARDQVAGRPEAFF.